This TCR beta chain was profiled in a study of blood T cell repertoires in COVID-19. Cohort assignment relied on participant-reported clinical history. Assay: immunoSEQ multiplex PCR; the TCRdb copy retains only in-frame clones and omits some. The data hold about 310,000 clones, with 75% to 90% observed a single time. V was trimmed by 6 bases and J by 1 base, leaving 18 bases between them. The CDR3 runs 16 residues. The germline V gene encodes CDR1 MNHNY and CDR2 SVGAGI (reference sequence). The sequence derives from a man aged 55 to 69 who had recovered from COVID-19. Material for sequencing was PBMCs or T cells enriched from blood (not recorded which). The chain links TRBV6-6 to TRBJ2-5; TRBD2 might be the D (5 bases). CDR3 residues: CASSFLRGEGQETQYF. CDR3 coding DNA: TGTGCCAGCAGCTTCCTCAGAGGAGAGGGCCAAGAGACCCAGTACTTC.